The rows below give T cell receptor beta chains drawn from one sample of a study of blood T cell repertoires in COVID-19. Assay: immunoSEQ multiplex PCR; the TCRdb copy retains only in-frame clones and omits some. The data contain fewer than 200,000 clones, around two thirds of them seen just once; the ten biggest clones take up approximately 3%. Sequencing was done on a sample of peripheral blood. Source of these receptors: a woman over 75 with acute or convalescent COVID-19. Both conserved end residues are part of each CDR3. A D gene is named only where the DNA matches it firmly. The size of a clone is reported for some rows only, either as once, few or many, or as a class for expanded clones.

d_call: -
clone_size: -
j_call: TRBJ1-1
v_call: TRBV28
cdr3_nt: TGTGCCACCTTGCCGGGGGGTGAAACTGAAGCTTTCTTT
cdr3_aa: CATLPGGETEAFF

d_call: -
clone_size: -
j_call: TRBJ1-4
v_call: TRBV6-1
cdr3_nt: TGTGCCAGCAGTGAACGAGCGAACACCGCAGGGGTTGAAAAACTGTTTTTT
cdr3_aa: CASSERANTAGVEKLFF

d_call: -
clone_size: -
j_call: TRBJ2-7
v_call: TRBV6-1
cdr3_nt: TGTGCCAGCAGAATAGGGCAGGGGACCTACGAGCAGTACTTC
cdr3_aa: CASRIGQGTYEQYF

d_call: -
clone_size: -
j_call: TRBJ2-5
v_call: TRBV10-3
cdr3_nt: TGTGCCATCACAGCCGGGGAACAAGAGACCCAGTACTTC
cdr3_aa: CAITAGEQETQYF

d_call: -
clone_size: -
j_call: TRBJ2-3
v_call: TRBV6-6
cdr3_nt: TGTGCCAGCAGTTCGAACACAGGCAGCACGCAGTATTTT
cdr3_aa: CASSSNTGSTQYF

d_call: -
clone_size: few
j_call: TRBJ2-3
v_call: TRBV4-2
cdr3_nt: TGTGCCAGCAGCCAAGATAAAAGCACCCGTGTACGGGATACGCAGTATTTT
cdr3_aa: CASSQDKSTRVRDTQYF

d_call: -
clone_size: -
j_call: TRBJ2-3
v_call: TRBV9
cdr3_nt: TGTGCCAGCAGCGTATTCGGCAGGGCAACAGTAGCAGATACGCAGTATTTT
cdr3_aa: CASSVFGRATVADTQYF

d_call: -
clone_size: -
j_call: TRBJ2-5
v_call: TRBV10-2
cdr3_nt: TGCGCCAGCATACGGGAAAAGACCCAGTACTTC
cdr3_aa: CASIREKTQYF

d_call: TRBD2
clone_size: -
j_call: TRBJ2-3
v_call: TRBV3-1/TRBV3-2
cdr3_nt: TGTGCCAGCAGCCCAAGCGGGAGTCCAAATACGCAGTATTTT
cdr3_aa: CASSPSGSPNTQYF

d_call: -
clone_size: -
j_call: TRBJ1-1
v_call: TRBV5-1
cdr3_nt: TGCGCCAGCAGCCCTGTGACAGGAGCGAACACTGAAGCTTTCTTT
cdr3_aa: CASSPVTGANTEAFF

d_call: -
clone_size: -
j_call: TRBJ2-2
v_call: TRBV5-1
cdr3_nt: TGCGCCAGCAGCTTAACAGCCGTGGACACCGGGGAGCTGTTTTTT
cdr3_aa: CASSLTAVDTGELFF

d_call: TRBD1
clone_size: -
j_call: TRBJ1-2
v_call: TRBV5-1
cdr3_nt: TGCGCCAGCAGCTTGGATCTGGGACAGGGAGGTGGCTACACCTTC
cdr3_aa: CASSLDLGQGGGYTF

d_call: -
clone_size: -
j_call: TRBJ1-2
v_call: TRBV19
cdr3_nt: TGTGCCAGTAGTATGTCGTCCGCGAGGACACACTATGGCTACACCTTC
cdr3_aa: CASSMSSARTHYGYTF

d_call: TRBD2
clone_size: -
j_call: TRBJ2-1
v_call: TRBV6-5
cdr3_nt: TGTGCCAGCAGGGGCAGGGAACTAGCGGGATTCGAGCAGTTCTTC
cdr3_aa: CASRGRELAGFEQFF

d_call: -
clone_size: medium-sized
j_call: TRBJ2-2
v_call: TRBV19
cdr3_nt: TGTGCCAGTAGTATAGGCCCAGGGGTCACCGGGGAGCTGTTTTTT
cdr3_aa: CASSIGPGVTGELFF

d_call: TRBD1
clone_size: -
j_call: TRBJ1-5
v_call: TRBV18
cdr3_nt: TGTGCCAGCTCACTACAGGGGGCTCCGAGCAATCAGCCCCAGCATTTT
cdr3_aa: CASSLQGAPSNQPQHF

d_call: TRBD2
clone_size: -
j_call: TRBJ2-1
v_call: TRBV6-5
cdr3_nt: TGTGCCAGCAGTTATGGGAGGGCCGGAAACAATGAGCAGTTCTTC
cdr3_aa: CASSYGRAGNNEQFF

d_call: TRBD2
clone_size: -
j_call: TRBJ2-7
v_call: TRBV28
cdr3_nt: TGTGCCAGCAGTTTCTCCTTAGCGGGAATCTACGAGCAGTACTTC
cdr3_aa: CASSFSLAGIYEQYF

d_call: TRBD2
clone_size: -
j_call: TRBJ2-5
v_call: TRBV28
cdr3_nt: TGTGCCAGCAGTTTACTGACTAGCGGGAGGCAAGAGACCCAGTACTTC
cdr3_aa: CASSLLTSGRQETQYF

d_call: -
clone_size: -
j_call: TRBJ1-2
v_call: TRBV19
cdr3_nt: TGTGCCAGTAGCCACGGAGCGGCAGACTATGGCTACACCTTC
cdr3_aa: CASSHGAADYGYTF

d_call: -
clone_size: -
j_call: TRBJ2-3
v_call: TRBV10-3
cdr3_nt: TGTGCCACGGCGGGCACGATGGGAGATACGCAGTATTTT
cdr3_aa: CATAGTMGDTQYF

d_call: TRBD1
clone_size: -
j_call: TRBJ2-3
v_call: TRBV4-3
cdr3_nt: TGCGCCAGCAGCCAAGAAATGGTGGGGCTGGGACAGGGGAGGACAGATACGCAGTATTTT
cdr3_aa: CASSQEMVGLGQGRTDTQYF

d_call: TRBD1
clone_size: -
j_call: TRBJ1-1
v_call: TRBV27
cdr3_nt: TGTGCCAGCAGTTCTACGACAGGGGGCCTTGAAGCTTTCTTT
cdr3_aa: CASSSTTGGLEAFF

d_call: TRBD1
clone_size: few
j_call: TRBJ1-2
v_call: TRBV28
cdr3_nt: TGTGCCAGCAGCCCCGGGACAGCGAGCTATGGCTACACCTTC
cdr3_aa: CASSPGTASYGYTF

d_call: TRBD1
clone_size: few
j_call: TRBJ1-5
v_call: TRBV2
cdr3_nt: TGTGCCAGCAGTCAGGACAGGGCCCAACAGCCCCAGCATTTT
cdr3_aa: CASSQDRAQQPQHF

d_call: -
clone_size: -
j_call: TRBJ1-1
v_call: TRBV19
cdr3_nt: TGTGCCAGTAGTGAGGGGGTGAACACTGAAGCTTTCTTT
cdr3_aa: CASSEGVNTEAFF

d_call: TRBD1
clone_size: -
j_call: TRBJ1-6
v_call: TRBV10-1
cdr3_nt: TGCGCCAGCAGTGCCGGGACAGGGGATAATTCACCCCTCCACTTT
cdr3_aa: CASSAGTGDNSPLHF

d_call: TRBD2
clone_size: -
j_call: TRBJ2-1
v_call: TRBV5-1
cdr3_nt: TGCGCCAGCAGCTTGGTAGGGACTAGCGGGAACAATGAGCAGTTCTTC
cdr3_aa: CASSLVGTSGNNEQFF

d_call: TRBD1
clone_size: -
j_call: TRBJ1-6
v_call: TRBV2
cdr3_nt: TGTGCCAGCAACCTAGATGGACAGGGGATATTCGGGAATTCACCCCTCCACTTT
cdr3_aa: CASNLDGQGIFGNSPLHF

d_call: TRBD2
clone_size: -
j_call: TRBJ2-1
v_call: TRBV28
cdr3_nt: TGTGCCAGCAGTTCCGGGACTAGTAGGGGTGAGCAGTTCTTC
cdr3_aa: CASSSGTSRGEQFF

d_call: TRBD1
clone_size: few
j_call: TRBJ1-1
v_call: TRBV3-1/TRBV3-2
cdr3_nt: TGTGCCAGCAGCCCCCGGGACAGGGGGAACACTGAAGCTTTCTTT
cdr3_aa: CASSPRDRGNTEAFF

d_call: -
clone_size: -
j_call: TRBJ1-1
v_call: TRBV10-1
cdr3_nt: TGCGCCAGCAGCCGGGGAGGGTATGCTGAAGCTTTCTTT
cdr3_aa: CASSRGGYAEAFF

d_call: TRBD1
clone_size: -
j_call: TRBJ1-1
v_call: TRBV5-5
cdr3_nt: TGTGCCAGCAGCTTGGTAGGGACAGGGGAAGCTTTCTTT
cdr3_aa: CASSLVGTGEAFF

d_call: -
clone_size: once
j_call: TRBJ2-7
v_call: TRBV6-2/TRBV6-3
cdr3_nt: TGTGCCAGCAGTTACTCGTCTTCCCAGGCAGGGGAGCAGTACTTC
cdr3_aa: CASSYSSSQAGEQYF

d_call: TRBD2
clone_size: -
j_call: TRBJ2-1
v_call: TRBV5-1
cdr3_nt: TGCGCCAGCAGAGCGGGAGCCTCATGGTACAATGAGCAGTTCTTC
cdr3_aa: CASRAGASWYNEQFF

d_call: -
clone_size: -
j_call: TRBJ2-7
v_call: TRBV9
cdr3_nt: TGTGCCAGCAGCGTATCCCCCCAAACCTACGAGCAGTACTTC
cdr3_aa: CASSVSPQTYEQYF

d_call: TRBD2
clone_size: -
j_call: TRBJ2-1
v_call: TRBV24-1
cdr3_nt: TGTGCCACCAGTGATTTAGGCGGGAGGTCGCCAGGCGAGCAGTTCTTC
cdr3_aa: CATSDLGGRSPGEQFF